These 14 T cell receptor beta chains were sequenced from one sample in a study of technical replicates of blood from a handful of donors. Assay used: immunoSEQ multiplex PCR; TCRdb lists only in-frame clones, some missing. The sample consists of 87,000 or so clones, roughly 94% of them appearing once. Sequences were obtained from T cells isolated from PBMCs. These receptors came from a human donor in good health.

The rearrangement uses TRBV28 and TRBJ2-1, with a possible D match to TRBD2 (5 bases). Trimming removed 7 bases from V and 0 bases from J, with 13 bases in between. CDR3 length equals 15 residues. Germline CDR1 reads MDHEN; CDR2 reads SYDVKM. For the CDR3, the DNA is TGTGCCAGCAAAACTCTGGGGAGCTCCTACAATGAGCAGTTCTTC. Protein sequence: CASKTLGSSYNEQFF.

The chain joins TRBV18 to TRBJ1-2; possible D gene TRBD1, 6 bases. There are 15 residues in the CDR3. Looked up from germline, CDR1 is KGHSH and CDR2 is LQKENI. The V end was cut by 3 bases, the J end by 0 bases, with 11 bases between. Here the CDR3 reads CASSPGTQANYGYTF. CDR3 in DNA: TGTGCCAGCTCACCGGGGACACAGGCTAACTATGGCTACACCTTC.

This clone occurred once. The chain joins TRBV7-2 to TRBJ2-1; 9 positions agree with TRBD2. The CDR3 length is 13 residues. CDR1 is SGHTA and CDR2 is FQGNSA in the germline V gene. Trimming cost V 3 bases and J 7 bases; bases outside gene matches: 1. The CDR3 sequence is CASSLLAGNEQFF. Here the CDR3 DNA reads TGTGCCAGCAGCTTGCTAGCGGGAAATGAGCAGTTCTTC. The variable domain in full, with the rest retrieved from reference TRBV7-2 and TRBJ2-1, is GAGVSQSPSNKVTEKGKDVELRCDPISGHTALYWYRQSLGQGLEFLIYFQGNSAPDKSGLPSDRFSAERTGGSVSTLTIQRTQQEDSAVYLCASSLLAGNEQFFGPGTRLTVL.

This CDR3 reads CASSRWTSGSALDYSYNEQFF. CDR3 nucleotide sequence: TGCGCCAGCAGCCGTTGGACTAGCGGGAGTGCACTTGACTACTCCTACAATGAGCAGTTCTTC. This chain links TRBV4-1 with TRBJ2-1, with TRBD2 matching over 13 bases. Germline V gives CDR1 MGHRA, CDR2 YSYEKL. Trimming at V came to 4 bases and at J to 0 bases, leaving 15 bases not matched to a gene. The CDR3 has 21 amino acids.

The rearrangement links TRBV9 to TRBJ2-5; D unresolved. Trimming stripped 0 bases from V and 1 base from J, with 13 bases between. Per the germline V gene, CDR1 is SGDLS and CDR2 is YYNGEE. This CDR3 has 16 amino acids. The CDR3 DNA follows: TGTGCCAGCAGCGTAGGGTCGGGTCGTTCCCAAGAGACCCAGTACTTC. As protein: CASSVGSGRSQETQYF.

The chain combines TRBV7-3 with TRBJ2-1, with 8 bases lining up with TRBD2. CDR3 size: 16 residues. Looked up from germline, CDR1 is SGHTA and CDR2 is FQGTGA. V was clipped by 0 bases and J by 7 bases; unmatched bases: 8. CDR3 nucleotide sequence: TGTGCCAGCAGCTTAACCGGGCAGCGGGAGTTGAATGAGCAGTTCTTC. Protein: CASSLTGQRELNEQFF.

This rearrangement joins TRBV15 to TRBJ1-4; perhaps TRBD1 as D (5 bases). CDR3 length equals 19 residues. Trimming shortened V by 0 bases and J by 0 bases, and 17 bases separated the two germline ends. Germline V gene lookup returns CDR1 LNHNV and CDR2 YYDKDF (reference sequence). DNA for the CDR3: TGTGCCACCAGCAGAGATAGGACGGTAGGGGTCTCAACTAATGAAAAACTGTTTTTT. Its protein is CATSRDRTVGVSTNEKLFF.

V is TRBV5-4 and J is TRBJ1-1; TRBD1 is a possible D gene (5 bases). Germline CDR1 and CDR2: SGHNT and YYREEE (reference sequence). V gave up 4 bases and J gave up 4 bases, with 17 bases separating them. The CDR3 spans 15 residues. For the CDR3, the DNA is TGTGCCAGCAGCCTGGAAGAAGGGGTACTCACTGAAGCTTTCTTT. As protein: CASSLEEGVLTEAFF.

CDR3: CASSYSNGEVINEQFF. CDR3 in DNA: TGTGCCAGCAGTTACTCGAACGGGGAAGTAATCAATGAGCAGTTCTTC. The V call is TRBV6-5, the J call TRBJ2-1; perhaps TRBD2 as D (5 bases). Per germline, CDR1 MNHEY and CDR2 SVGAGI. The CDR3 is made up of 16 amino acids. With 0 bases removed from V and 6 bases from J, the gap between germline ends came to 15 bases.

V is TRBV5-1 and J is TRBJ2-2; 11 bases are a match to TRBD2. The CDR3 runs to 15 residues. In germline, CDR1 is SGHRS, CDR2 YFSETQ. V shed 5 bases and J 7 bases; nucleotides not matched to a gene: 7. The CDR3 is CASRETSGKVGELFF. CDR3 nucleotides: TGCGCCAGCAGAGAGACTAGCGGGAAGGTCGGGGAGCTGTTTTTT.

The gene calls are TRBV7-6 and TRBJ2-5; D may be TRBD1 (8 bases). Trimming removed 4 bases from V and 3 bases from J, with 15 bases in between. The CDR3 runs 15 residues. Germline assignment: CDR1 SGHVS and CDR2 FNYEAQ. CDR3 protein: CASSSGQGGKETQYF. DNA for the CDR3: TGTGCCAGCAGCTCTGGACAGGGAGGGAAAGAGACCCAGTACTTC.

The rearrangement uses TRBV7-8 and TRBJ2-3, with 7 bases identical to TRBD1. Germline V gene lookup returns CDR1 SGHVS and CDR2 FQNEAQ. The junction had 6 bases not matched to a gene; V was cut back by 5 bases and J by 4 bases. The length of the CDR3 is 14 residues. For the CDR3, the DNA is TGTGCCAGCAGCGCCCAGGGGGTGGCAGATACGCAGTATTTT. This translates into CASSAQGVADTQYF.

V gene TRBV19 combines with J gene TRBJ2-3, with 15 bases identical to TRBD2. With V trimmed by 5 bases and J by 1 base, 10 bases remained unmatched. This CDR3 comprises 19 residues. Germline assignment: CDR1 LNHDA and CDR2 SQIVND (reference sequence). The CDR3 protein is CASSVDGTSGRTGTDTQYF. DNA for the CDR3: TGTGCCAGTAGTGTTGACGGGACTAGCGGGAGGACCGGCACAGATACGCAGTATTTT.

This clone has just a few counts. This specimen includes other DNA sequences encoding the same CDR3. The V gene is TRBV10-3, the J gene TRBJ2-5, with a tentative D call TRBD1 (5 bases). Germline assignment: CDR1 ENHRY and CDR2 SYGVKD. The CDR3 has 13 amino acids. V lost 3 bases, J lost 4 bases, and 9 bases lay in between. The CDR3 loop is CAISEARGETQYF. CDR3 nucleotides: TGTGCCATCAGTGAAGCTAGGGGAGAGACCCAGTACTTC.